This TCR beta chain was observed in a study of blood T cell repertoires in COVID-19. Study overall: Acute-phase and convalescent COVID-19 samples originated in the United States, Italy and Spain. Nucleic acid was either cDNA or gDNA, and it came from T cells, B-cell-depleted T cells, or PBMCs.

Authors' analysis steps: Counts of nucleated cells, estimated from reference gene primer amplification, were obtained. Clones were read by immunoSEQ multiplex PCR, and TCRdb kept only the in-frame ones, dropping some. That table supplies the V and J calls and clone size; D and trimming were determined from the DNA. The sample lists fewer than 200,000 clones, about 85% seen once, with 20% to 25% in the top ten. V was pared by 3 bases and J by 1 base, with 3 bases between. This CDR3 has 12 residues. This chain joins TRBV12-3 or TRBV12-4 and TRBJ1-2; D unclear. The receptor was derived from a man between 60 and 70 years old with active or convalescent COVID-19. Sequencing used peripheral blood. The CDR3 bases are TGTGCCAGCAGTTTTCGTAACTATGGCTACACCTTC. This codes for CASSFRNYGYTF.